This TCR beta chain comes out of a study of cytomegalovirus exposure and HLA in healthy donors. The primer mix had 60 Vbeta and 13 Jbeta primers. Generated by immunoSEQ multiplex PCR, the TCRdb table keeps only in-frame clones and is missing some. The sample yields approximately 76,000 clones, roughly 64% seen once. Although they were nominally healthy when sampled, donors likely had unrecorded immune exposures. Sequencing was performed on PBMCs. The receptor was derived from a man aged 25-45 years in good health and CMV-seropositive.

This CDR3 reads CASSPTGNPMGYTF. Here the CDR3 DNA reads TGTGCCAGCAGCCCTACAGGGAACCCTATGGGCTACACCTTC. The chain links TRBV6-5 to TRBJ1-2; weak D call: TRBD1 (6 bases). This CDR3 contains 14 residues. The germline CDR1 and CDR2 sequences are MNHEY and SVGAGI. The V and J ends lost 6 bases and 8 bases respectively, with 19 bases between them.